This T cell receptor (beta chain) was recovered during a study of radiation and T cells in renal cell carcinoma. Findings of the study overall: No pretreatment tumor biopsies were available for baseline clonotypes. Top tumor clonotypes rose in blood 2 weeks post-radiation, then contracted.

CDR1 and CDR2 from the germline V gene are MNHEY and SMNVEV (reference sequence). V was trimmed by 0 bases and J by 0 bases, leaving 8 bases between them. This CDR3 has 15 residues. As to time point: blood 2 weeks post-SBRT. Treatment: 15 Gy SBRT to primary tumor, nephrectomy 4 weeks later. The tumor was a clear cell renal cell carcinoma. In this sample, this clone turned up a few times. Its antigen is as yet unknown. Libraries were prepared by immunoSEQ multiplex PCR; TCRdb keeps only in-frame clonotypes and omits some of them. The sample has 100,000 to 150,000 clones; over 75% are singletons. This chain links TRBV27 with TRBJ1-1; D possibly corresponds to TRBD1 (6 bases). The sequence came from a man aged 45 to 65 with renal cell carcinoma. The specimen comprised blood, sampled from a patient whose treatment included radiotherapy and nephrectomy. For the CDR3, the DNA is TGTGCCAGCAGTTTATCGGACAGATTGAACACTGAAGCTTTCTTT. It codes for CASSLSDRLNTEAFF.